The 10 T cell receptor beta chains listed next were all sequenced from one sample in a study of radiotherapy plus CTLA-4 blockade in lung cancer. TCRdb's table, derived via immunoSEQ multiplex PCR, lists solely in-frame clones and lacks some. Of about 73,000 clones in the sample, about nine tenths were seen once. The specimen comprised peripheral blood, sampled from a patient treated with radiotherapy plus ipilimumab. These receptors were obtained from a human donor with non-small cell lung cancer that progressed on radiotherapy plus ipilimumab.

The J gene is TRBJ2-2, the V gene TRBV28; D possibly matches TRBD1 or TRBD2 (5 bases each). Germline V lookup: CDR1 MDHEN, CDR2 SYDVKM. The CDR3 length is 15 residues. V lost 6 bases and J 7 bases, leaving 18 bases between the germline ends. CDR3 in amino acids: CASRSAGTQGGELFF. The CDR3 DNA sequence: TGTGCCAGCAGATCCGCCGGGACCCAGGGCGGGGAGCTGTTTTTT.

This clone was counted only a few times. The V gene is TRBV7-9, the J gene TRBJ2-1, with D maybe TRBD1 (6 bases). V lost 7 bases and J 7 bases, leaving 17 bases between the germline ends. This CDR3 comprises 14 residues. Germline loops: CDR1 SEHNR, CDR2 FQNEAQ (reference sequence). This chain's CDR3 is CASNQGSEFNEQFF. The DNA of the CDR3 is TGTGCCAGCAACCAGGGGTCCGAATTTAATGAGCAGTTCTTC.

The chain is built from TRBV7-9 and TRBJ2-2; no clear D. Germline V lookup: CDR1 SEHNR, CDR2 FQNEAQ (reference sequence). The CDR3 covers 16 residues. The V and J ends lost 0 bases and 3 bases respectively, with 11 bases between them. The CDR3 DNA sequence: TGTGCCAGCAGCTTAGCGCGGACCGAGGACACCGGGGAGCTGTTTTTT. This encodes CASSLARTEDTGELFF.

In the case of this clone: The same CDR3 is also encoded by other DNA sequences in this sample. The chain combines TRBV29-1 with TRBJ2-1; 10 nucleotides agree with TRBD2. This CDR3 is built from 14 residues. Germline V gene sequence: CDR1 SQVTM, CDR2 ANQGSEA. V was pared by 3 bases and J by 2 bases, with 1 base of the junction left unmatched. CDR3 region: CSVDTSGTYNEQFF. The CDR3 bases are TGCAGCGTTGACACTAGCGGGACCTACAATGAGCAGTTCTTC.

This chain links TRBV6-6 with TRBJ2-1; 8 positions agree with TRBD2. With 0 bases clipped from V and 6 bases from J, the junction kept 7 bases outside the gene matches. This CDR3 spans 16 amino acids. Germline CDR1 is MNHNY and CDR2 is SVGAGI (reference sequence). CDR3 sequence: CASSYSTGRAGNEQFF. In DNA, the CDR3 is TGTGCCAGCAGTTACTCTACCGGGAGGGCCGGCAATGAGCAGTTCTTC.

The chain carries TRBV5-4 and TRBJ1-1; D not resolved. Germline assignment: CDR1 SGHNT and CDR2 YYREEE (reference sequence). The CDR3 is made up of 14 amino acids. The V end lost 0 bases, the J end lost 0 bases, and 6 bases lay between the germline ends. The CDR3 region is CASSLGGLNTEAFF. The CDR3 bases are TGTGCCAGCAGCTTGGGAGGGTTGAACACTGAAGCTTTCTTT.

This chain joins TRBV14 and TRBJ2-5; possibly TRBD1 for D (5 bases). Trimming took off 1 base at V and 2 bases at J, with 11 bases between the two ends. Looked up from germline, CDR1 is SGHDN and CDR2 is FVKESK. The CDR3 totals 15 residues. This CDR3 is CASSQGPGLQETQYF. Written as DNA, the CDR3 is TGTGCCAGCAGCCAAGGACCAGGGTTGCAAGAGACCCAGTACTTC. The complete variable domain, with remaining parts taken from reference TRBV14 and TRBJ2-5, reads EAGVTQFPSHSVIEKGQTVTLRCDPISGHDNLYWYRRVMGKEIKFLLHFVKESKQDESGMPNNRFLAERTGGTYSTLKVQPAELEDSGVYFCASSQGPGLQETQYFGPGTRLLVL.

This chain links TRBV5-4 with TRBJ2-5, with a tentative D call TRBD2 (6 bases). V gave up 0 bases and J gave up 3 bases, with 15 bases separating them. The length of the CDR3 is 16 residues. The V gene's germline CDR1 is SGHNT and CDR2 YYREEE (reference sequence). For the CDR3, the DNA is TGTGCCAGCAGCTTGGCCGCGGGGTCGGGAGAAGAGACCCAGTACTTC. It codes for CASSLAAGSGEETQYF. Supplemented by reference TRBV5-4 and TRBJ2-5, the full variable domain reads ETGVTQSPTHLIKTRGQQVTLRCSSQSGHNTVSWYQQALGQGPQFIFQYYREEENGRGNFPPRFSGLQFPNYSSELNVNALELDDSALYLCASSLAAGSGEETQYFGPGTRLLVL.

The V gene is TRBV2, the J gene TRBJ1-3; D unresolved. The CDR3 is 13 residues long. V lost 8 bases, J lost 0 bases, and 8 bases lay in between. CDR1 is SNHLY and CDR2 is FYNNEI in the germline V gene. For the CDR3, the DNA is TGTGCCAGCGACGTCAGCTCTGGAAACACCATATATTTT. This gives the protein CASDVSSGNTIYF. Using reference TRBV2 and TRBJ1-3 for the parts outside the CDR3, the full variable domain is EPEVTQTPSHQVTQMGQEVILRCVPISNHLYFYWYRQILGQKVEFLVSFYNNEISEKSEIFDDQFSVERPDGSNFTLKIRSTKLEDSAMYFCASDVSSGNTIYFGEGSWLTVV.

The rearrangement links TRBV5-1 to TRBJ1-3, with D perhaps matching TRBD1 (6 bases). Trimming stripped 2 bases from V and 2 bases from J, with 11 bases between. This CDR3 is 15 amino acids long. Germline CDR1 reads SGHRS; CDR2 reads YFSETQ. Here the CDR3 DNA reads TGCGCCAGCAGCTTAGGATCAGGGGCTGGAAACACCATATATTTT. Residues: CASSLGSGAGNTIYF.